This T cell receptor beta chain is drawn from a study of shared clonotypes between healthy human individuals. As to this clone: The target antigen is unknown.

The CDR3 is 13 amino acids. Germline assignment: CDR1 SQVTM and CDR2 ANQGSEA. J was trimmed by 8 bases and V by 4 bases; bases with no gene match: 5. Study findings and constraints: Investigators expected sequencing depth to affect clonotype sharing among donors.

Per the original methods: ImmunoSEQ junction-only sequences lacked quality scores, so their filtering differed. Only in-frame clones appear in the TCRdb table, and some are missing; sequencing was by immunoSEQ multiplex PCR. V and J calls and clone size are copied from that table; D and trimming were computed from the DNA. The sample shows 450,000 to 500,000 clones, approximately 81% of them seen only once. This TCR was sampled from a woman aged 40-49 years in good health. Some clones in this sample may be carry-over from other donors' samples. Source material: PBMCs. The rearrangement uses TRBV29-1 and TRBJ2-1; the match to TRBD2 covers 10 bases. The CDR3 coding sequence is TGCAGCGTTGCGGCTAGCGGGAGCTATGAGCAGTTCTTC. Protein: CSVAASGSYEQFF.